This paragraph covers one T cell receptor (beta chain) sequence. There is no known antigen for this receptor. No qualities accompany the bases; no much larger clone lies one base away. Library preparation used RACE. The listed sequencing device is NextSeq 500. During library preparation, unique molecular identifiers were attached to individual cDNA molecules so that TCRs could be counted in a quantitative, reproducible way. Each blood RNA sample was used to sequence both TCR alpha and TCR beta chains. Concerning the study's data processing: A median of about 87,000 TCRs per sample was observed, with a range of 23,224 to 690,600. The Decombinator software suite was used to annotate the V, J and CDR3 of the TCR reads. Every sample was subsampled to the same number of TCRs (28,000) for the PS versus PT1 abundance plots. Expanded TCRs were defined as absent before sensitization and observed at least eight times at the 2-week time point. TCRdb passed the public sequencing reads through fastp at Q25 and MiXCR, retaining productive beta sequences. Identical CDR3 protein sequences are pooled into one entry, listed with their most common genes and DNA. The V and J calls, along with clone size, are taken from TCRdb and not from the paper's own processing. This sample holds about 110,000 distinct CDR3 sequences; roughly 12% were observed only once. The ten largest clones add up to about 1.6% of the sample.

The data originate from a study of human T cells and chemical hapten exposure (dated by TCRdb to about 2021). Regarding the complete study: For sensitization, 2% DPC in acetone was applied to a 2 cm by 2 cm area of upper inner arm skin. Throughout the approximately 22-week study period, patients were also given weekly therapeutic DPC doses on the scalp. Patch tests used Finn chambers with 0.01% DPC on the upper back, scored after 6 days by International Contact Dermatitis Research Group standards. Most of the patients in the cohort were female, and the cohort covered alopecia areata with under or over 50% scalp involvement, alopecia totalis and alopecia universalis. Libraries were pooled for sequencing, and variation in per-sample TCR yields was attributed mainly to small differences in library volumes within the pool. This study followed changes in the peripheral blood TCR repertoire in vivo during primary and secondary sensitization of alopecia patients to the hapten diphenylcyclopropenone (DPC). Patient blood was sampled pre-sensitization (week 0) and at 2, 6 and about 24 weeks after DPC sensitization. Under 30 alopecia patients gave blood for TCR sequencing at one to four time points (pre-sensitization, 2, 6 and 24 weeks). Study-wide findings and limitations: Repeated subsampling changed both the strength of the expansion versus patch-test correlation and the threshold at which the correlation became significant. Because all patients had alopecia, a presumed autoimmune disease, the immune response of the patients might differ from that of healthy individuals. Patch test score correlated positively with the number of PT1 expanded TCRs, reaching significance at thresholds 8, 16 and 32 but not at 4. The number of TCRs above 1 in 1000 frequency did not change with DPC sensitization; there was no evidence of global repertoire structure alterations. Expanded TCRs formed significantly more large CDR3 similarity clusters than pre-sensitization or healthy control sets, consistent with antigen-driven responses.

Explained via the paper, the time point label denotes: pre-sensitization, week 0. The treatment or condition label, read with the paper, signifies: therapeutic diphenylcyclopropenone sensitization with weekly scalp DPC. At each patch-test visit, blood was drawn before the patch test was applied. Patients were considered eligible if aged 18 to 70, diagnosed with alopecia and deemed suitable for DPC therapy, and patients were excluded if pregnant. Total RNA was extracted from unfractionated whole blood that had been collected in Tempus Blood RNA tubes. The CDR3 runs 15 amino acids, cysteine and phenylalanine included. Only CDR3 DNA is held: 45 bases, read in frame from base 1. According to the germline V gene, CDR1 reads SQVTM and CDR2 reads ANQGSEA. V drops 4 bases and J drops 2 bases, leaving 15 bases in between.

The sequence joins TRBV29-1 to TRBJ2-4; the D region is possibly TRBD1 or TRBD2, each matching across 5 bases. This receptor was obtained from a woman in her 50s with alopecia areata. Some clones in this sample may be carry-over from other donors' samples. The sequencing here drew on whole blood, taken in connection with sensitization to the hapten diphenylcyclopropenone (DPC). The CDR3 in this case is CSVVSLMGPKNIQYF. The sequence in DNA is TGCAGCGTTGTAAGTCTAATGGGACCCAAAAACATTCAGTACTTC.